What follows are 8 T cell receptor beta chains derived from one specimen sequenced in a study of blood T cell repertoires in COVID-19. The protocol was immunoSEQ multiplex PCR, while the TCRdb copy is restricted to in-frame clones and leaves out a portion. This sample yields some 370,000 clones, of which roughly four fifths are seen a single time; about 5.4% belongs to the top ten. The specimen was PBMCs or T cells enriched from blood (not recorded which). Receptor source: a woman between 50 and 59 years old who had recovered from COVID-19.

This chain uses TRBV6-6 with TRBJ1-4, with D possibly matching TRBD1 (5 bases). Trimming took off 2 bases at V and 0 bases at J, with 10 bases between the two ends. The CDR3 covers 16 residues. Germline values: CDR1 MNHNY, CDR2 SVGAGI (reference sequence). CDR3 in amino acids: CASSYIQTATNEKLFF. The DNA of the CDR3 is TGTGCCAGCAGTTACATACAGACAGCAACTAATGAAAAACTGTTTTTT.

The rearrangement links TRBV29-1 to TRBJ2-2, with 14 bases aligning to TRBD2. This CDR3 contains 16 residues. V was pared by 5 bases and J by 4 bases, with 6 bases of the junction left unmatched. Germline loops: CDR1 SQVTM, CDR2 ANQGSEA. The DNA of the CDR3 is TGCAGCGTTCGACCCGGGACTAGCGGGGGCACCGGGGAGCTGTTTTTT. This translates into CSVRPGTSGGTGELFF.

CDR3 residues: CASSIDRSGDEQFF. Here the CDR3 DNA reads TGTGCCAGTAGTATAGATCGAAGCGGGGATGAGCAGTTCTTC. The chain is built from TRBV19 and TRBJ2-1; TRBD2 matches 7 bases. Germline CDR1 is LNHDA and CDR2 is SQIVND (reference sequence). The V and J ends lost 0 bases and 8 bases, in that order; junction bases with no gene match: 4. The CDR3 spans 14 residues.

Here the CDR3 reads CASKKQGVVEQYF. The CDR3 DNA follows: TGTGCCAGCAAAAAACAGGGGGTGGTTGAGCAGTACTTC. The chain recombines TRBV6-5 with TRBJ2-7; TRBD1 matches 8 bases. CDR3 size: 13 residues. V lost 7 bases, J lost 7 bases, and 9 bases stayed unmatched. Looked up from germline, CDR1 is MNHEY and CDR2 is SVGAGI.

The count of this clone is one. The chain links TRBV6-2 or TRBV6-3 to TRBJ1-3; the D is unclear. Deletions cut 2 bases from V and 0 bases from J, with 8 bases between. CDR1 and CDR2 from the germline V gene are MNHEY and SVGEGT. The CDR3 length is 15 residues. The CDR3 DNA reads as TGTGCCAGCAGTTACGGGCAGCTCTCTGGAAACACCATATATTTT. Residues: CASSYGQLSGNTIYF.

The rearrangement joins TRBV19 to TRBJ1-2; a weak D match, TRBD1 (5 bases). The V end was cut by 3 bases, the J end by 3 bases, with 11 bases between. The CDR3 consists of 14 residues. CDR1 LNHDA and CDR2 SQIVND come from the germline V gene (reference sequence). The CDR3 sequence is CASSMGGTDYGYTF. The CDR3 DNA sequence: TGTGCCAGTAGTATGGGGGGGACGGACTATGGCTACACCTTC.

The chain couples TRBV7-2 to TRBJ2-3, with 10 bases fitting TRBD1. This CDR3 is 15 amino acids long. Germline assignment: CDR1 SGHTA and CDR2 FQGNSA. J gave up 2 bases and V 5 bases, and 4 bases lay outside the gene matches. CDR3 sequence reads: CASSRDRGTTDTQYF. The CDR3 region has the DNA TGTGCCAGCAGCCGGGACAGGGGAACCACAGATACGCAGTATTTT.

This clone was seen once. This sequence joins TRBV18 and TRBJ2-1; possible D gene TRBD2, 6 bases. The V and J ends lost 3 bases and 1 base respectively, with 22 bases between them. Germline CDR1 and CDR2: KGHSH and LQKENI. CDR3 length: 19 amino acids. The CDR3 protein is CASSPGPWRGTSSYNEQFF. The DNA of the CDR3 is TGTGCCAGCTCACCGGGGCCCTGGCGGGGTACGAGTTCCTACAATGAGCAGTTCTTC.